Listed here are 28 T cell receptor beta chains from one sample, sequenced in a study of T cell responses to AZD1222 COVID-19 vaccine. TCRdb keeps only in-frame clones here, not all; method: immunoSEQ multiplex PCR. The sample has under 110,000 clones, about 90% seen once; the top ten hold 5.1%. This specimen was peripheral blood, taken on day 0 of AZD1222 vaccination. These receptor sequences come from an adult in good health.

The chain carries TRBV7-9 and TRBJ1-6; 8 bases agree with TRBD1. Germline V gene lookup returns CDR1 SEHNR and CDR2 FQNEAQ (reference sequence). The ends lost 4 bases at V and 5 bases at J; junction bases unmatched: 4. This CDR3 contains 15 residues. CDR3 residues: CASSWGTGHNSPLHF. CDR3 in DNA: TGTGCCAGCAGCTGGGGGACAGGACATAATTCACCCCTCCACTTT.

The rearrangement uses TRBV6-2 or TRBV6-3 and TRBJ2-7; D call uncertain. The CDR3 is made up of 15 amino acids. CDR1 is MNHEY, CDR2 SVGEGT, per germline. Trimming stripped 5 bases from V and 0 bases from J, with 14 bases between. CDR3 sequence reads: CASSHPLTNSYEQYF. CDR3 nucleotides: TGTGCCAGCAGTCACCCGCTAACGAACTCCTACGAGCAGTACTTC.

This chain links TRBV11-2 with TRBJ1-5; D gene ambiguous. The CDR3 has 15 residues. Germline V CDR1 and CDR2: SGHAT, FQNNGV. Between the trimmed V and J ends, which lost 1 base and 1 base, there was a span of 8 bases. CDR3 region: CASSLVGLSNQPQHF. CDR3 in DNA: TGTGCCAGCAGCTTAGTTGGACTGAGCAATCAGCCCCAGCATTTT.

V is TRBV3-1 (or the pseudogene TRBV3-2) and J is TRBJ1-6; 7 positions match TRBD1. This CDR3 has 16 amino acids. The ends lost 3 bases at V and 10 bases at J; junction bases unmatched: 12. The germline V gene encodes CDR1 LGHDT and CDR2 YNNKEL (reference sequence). The CDR3 loop reads CASSHPRTGGYSPLHF. DNA of the CDR3: TGTGCCAGCAGCCACCCTCGGACAGGCGGATACTCACCCCTCCACTTT.

The chain links TRBV6-5 to TRBJ1-6; D gene ambiguous. Deletions cut 6 bases from V and 4 bases from J, with 7 bases between. Germline CDR1 and CDR2: MNHEY and SVGAGI. The CDR3 is 13 residues long. The CDR3 nucleotides read TGTGCCAGCAGCCTCGATTATAATTCACCCCTCCACTTT. This codes for CASSLDYNSPLHF.

A single count supports this clone. This chain links TRBV10-1 with TRBJ1-1, with D perhaps TRBD1 (6 bases). The V end lost 7 bases, the J end lost 1 base, and 16 bases lay between the germline ends. Per germline, CDR1 WNHNN and CDR2 SYGVQD (reference sequence). The CDR3 length is 15 residues. Written as DNA, the CDR3 is TGCGCCAGCACTGGACAGAGCGGAGAGAACACTGAAGCTTTCTTT. Translation gives CASTGQSGENTEAFF.

A note on this clone: An end of the junction differs from the germline gene, which may be a read error. V usage is TRBV7-7 and J usage is TRBJ1-1; unclear D gene. CDR3 length: 13 residues. Germline loops: CDR1 SSHAT, CDR2 FNYEAQ (reference sequence). CDR3 nucleotides: TGTGCTAGCAGCTTCAACCTGAACACTGAAGCTTTCTTT. Its translation: CASSFNLNTEAFF.

This chain connects TRBV5-1 to TRBJ2-3; tentative D call: TRBD1 (5 bases). V was trimmed by 3 bases and J by 5 bases, leaving 16 bases between them. The CDR3 is 15 residues long. The V gene's germline CDR1 is SGHRS and CDR2 YFSETQ. For the CDR3, the DNA is TGCGCCAGCAGCTCTGGCGGCTTTAGGGGAGATACGCAGTATTTT. Protein: CASSSGGFRGDTQYF.

The chain employs TRBV3-1 (or the pseudogene TRBV3-2) and TRBJ2-5; D ambiguous. CDR1 and CDR2 from the germline V gene are LGHDT and YNNKEL (reference sequence). Trimming cost V 4 bases and J 3 bases, with 6 bases left between them. The CDR3 has 12 amino acids. In DNA form, the CDR3 reads TGTGCCAGCAGCCGCCTCGAAGAGACCCAGTACTTC. It specifies CASSRLEETQYF.

The chain joins TRBV11-2 to TRBJ1-2, with 8 positions matching TRBD1. Per germline, CDR1 SGHAT and CDR2 FQNNGV. This CDR3 is 13 amino acids long. The junction had 7 bases not matched to a gene; V was cut back by 7 bases and J by 6 bases. In DNA, the CDR3 is TGTGCCAGCAACCCGACAGGGGATCATGGCTACACCTTC. Amino acids: CASNPTGDHGYTF.

This chain uses TRBV12-2 with TRBJ2-1. TRBV12-2 is a pseudogene segment. The CDR3 totals 13 residues. The CDR3 sequence is CASRLRRYNEQFF. The DNA for the CDR3 is TGTGCAAGTCGCTTGCGACGGTACAATGAGCAGTTCTTC.

The J gene is TRBJ1-1, the V gene TRBV18, with D tentatively TRBD1 (5 bases). V was shortened by 5 bases and J by 1 base, with 11 bases between the two germline ends. CDR3 length: 14 amino acids. Germline assignment: CDR1 KGHSH and CDR2 LQKENI. DNA for the CDR3: TGTGCCAGCTCAAAAGGGGCTGAGAACACTGAAGCTTTCTTT. It translates to CASSKGAENTEAFF.

This chain joins TRBV6-2 or TRBV6-3 and TRBJ2-2; D not certain. From germline, CDR1 is MNHEY and CDR2 SVGEGT. V shed 0 bases and J shed 4 bases, with 6 bases lying between them. There are 14 residues in the CDR3. CDR3 nucleotide sequence: TGTGCCAGCAGTTACTCCGGTTTCACCGGGGAGCTGTTTTTT. Protein product: CASSYSGFTGELFF.

The gene calls are TRBV19 and TRBJ1-3; no definite D call. CDR1 and CDR2 from the germline V gene are LNHDA and SQIVND (reference sequence). Trimming stripped 7 bases from V and 3 bases from J, with 7 bases between. CDR3 size: 12 residues. CDR3 nucleotides: TGTGCCAGTAAACAGTTTGGAAACACCATATATTTT. It translates to CASKQFGNTIYF.

The rearrangement links TRBV24-1 to TRBJ2-2; 9 nucleotides agree with TRBD2. CDR3 length equals 15 residues. With 9 bases clipped from V and 2 bases from J, the junction kept 6 bases outside the gene matches. Germline V gene data show CDR1 as KGHDR and CDR2 as SFDVKD. Here the CDR3 reads CATGRTSANTGELFF. The CDR3 bases are TGTGCCACCGGCAGGACTAGCGCCAACACCGGGGAGCTGTTTTTT.

This clone was detected a few times. The V gene is TRBV5-1, the J gene TRBJ2-1; 13 nucleotides agree with TRBD2. The CDR3 totals 15 residues. The trim removed 4 bases at V and 6 bases at J, leaving 4 bases unmatched. Germline CDR1 SGHRS, CDR2 YFSETQ. The CDR3 bases are TGCGCCAGCAGCGCACTAGCGGGAGGGGCCAATGAGCAGTTCTTC. Translated: CASSALAGGANEQFF.

This clone was seen only once. The J gene is TRBJ2-3, the V gene TRBV2; TRBD2 agrees at 13 bases. The CDR3 totals 16 residues. With V trimmed by 6 bases and J by 0 bases, 3 bases remained unmatched. Germline V lookup: CDR1 SNHLY, CDR2 FYNNEI. The CDR3 spells CASRAGLAGSTDTQYF. In DNA form, the CDR3 reads TGTGCCAGCAGGGCGGGACTAGCGGGGAGCACAGATACGCAGTATTTT.

This sequence joins TRBV5-1 and TRBJ2-3; no definite D call. The CDR3 sequence is 15 residues long. Per germline, CDR1 SGHRS and CDR2 YFSETQ. The V gene lost 0 bases and the J gene lost 6 bases, with 14 bases spanning the gap. Here the CDR3 DNA reads TGCGCCAGCAGCTTGGTGGCTGGGGAAAGGGATACGCAGTATTTT. Translation gives CASSLVAGERDTQYF.

J is TRBJ2-2 and V is TRBV15; 7 bases line up with TRBD2. The V and J ends lost 9 bases and 5 bases, in that order; junction bases with no gene match: 12. The length of the CDR3 is 15 residues. Germline values: CDR1 LNHNV, CDR2 YYDKDF (reference sequence). The CDR3 DNA follows: TGTGCCACTAACCGGGACTACCGTCTTACCGGGGAGCTGTTTTTT. Translation: CATNRDYRLTGELFF.

The chain links TRBV14 to TRBJ1-1, with D possibly being TRBD1 (5 bases). The CDR3 is made up of 12 amino acids. The V gene lost 5 bases and the J gene lost 7 bases, with 11 bases spanning the gap. Looked up from germline, CDR1 is SGHDN and CDR2 is FVKESK. The CDR3 loop is CASSSGRGEAFF. Here the CDR3 DNA reads TGTGCCAGCAGCTCGGGACGGGGTGAAGCTTTCTTT. The full variable domain, completed using reference TRBV14 and TRBJ1-1, is EAGVTQFPSHSVIEKGQTVTLRCDPISGHDNLYWYRRVMGKEIKFLLHFVKESKQDESGMPNNRFLAERTGGTYSTLKVQPAELEDSGVYFCASSSGRGEAFFGQGTRLTVV.

The V and J genes are TRBV7-3 and TRBJ1-1; tentatively, D is TRBD1 (5 bases). Germline CDR1 SGHTA, CDR2 FQGTGA. The V gene lost 6 bases and the J gene lost 0 bases, with 8 bases spanning the gap. The CDR3 is 13 residues long. The DNA of the CDR3 is TGTGCCAGCAGGAGGGGCATGAACACTGAAGCTTTCTTT. Translated: CASRRGMNTEAFF.

The gene calls are TRBV30 and TRBJ1-1; D not certain. Trimming pared 1 base from V and 1 base from J, leaving 13 bases between. This CDR3 is 15 amino acids long. Germline V CDR1 and CDR2: GTSNPN, SVGIG (reference sequence). Written as DNA, the CDR3 is TGTGCCTGGAGTGCGATAGGCACTTCGAACACTGAAGCTTTCTTT. Translation gives CAWSAIGTSNTEAFF.

V and J are TRBV5-1 and TRBJ2-1; no clear D. The germline V gene encodes CDR1 SGHRS and CDR2 YFSETQ. Trimming pared 0 bases from V and 2 bases from J, leaving 9 bases between. This CDR3 is 15 amino acids long. For the CDR3, the DNA is TGCGCCAGCAGCTTGGGCGCAGCTCCCTACAATGAGCAGTTCTTC. Its protein is CASSLGAAPYNEQFF.

The rearrangement joins TRBV5-5 to TRBJ1-1; TRBD1 is a possible D gene (5 bases). There are 18 residues in the CDR3. V was pared by 4 bases and J by 5 bases, with 27 bases between. Per the germline V gene, CDR1 is SGHKS and CDR2 is YYEKEE (reference sequence). The CDR3 DNA follows: TGTGCCAGCAGCCACATCCGCTCGGGACGGGCTATGGTGACTGAAGCTTTCTTT. Translated, it gives CASSHIRSGRAMVTEAFF.

J is TRBJ1-2 and V is TRBV28; D is perhaps TRBD1 (5 bases). The CDR3 runs 13 residues. Deletions cut 7 bases from V and 8 bases from J, with 17 bases between. CDR1 is MDHEN and CDR2 is SYDVKM in the germline V gene. CDR3 region: CASTQGGLLGYTF. The CDR3 region has the DNA TGTGCCAGCACCCAGGGAGGTCTCTTAGGCTACACCTTC.

The chain recombines TRBV6-6 with TRBJ2-7, with 13 nucleotides matching TRBD2. This CDR3 is 16 amino acids long. The germline V gene encodes CDR1 MNHNY and CDR2 SVGAGI (reference sequence). Trimming at V came to 5 bases and at J to 3 bases, leaving 7 bases not matched to a gene. In DNA, the CDR3 is TGTGCCAGCAGTGGAAGGACTAGCGGGAGAGGCTACGAGCAGTACTTC. Translating it yields CASSGRTSGRGYEQYF.

The chain joins TRBV4-1 to TRBJ2-3; D is possibly TRBD1 (6 bases). This CDR3 spans 18 amino acids. V lost 0 bases and J lost 1, with 17 bases in between. CDR1 and CDR2 from the germline V gene are MGHRA and YSYEKL. CDR3 sequence (DNA): TGCGCCAGCAGCCAAGATGGGGGCGCAGGGCTGGGCACAGATACGCAGTATTTT. Translating gives CASSQDGGAGLGTDTQYF.

This rearrangement joins TRBV7-3 to TRBJ1-3; D is unclear. The V and J ends lost 5 bases and 2 bases respectively, with 7 bases between them. CDR1 and CDR2 from the germline V gene are SGHTA and FQGTGA. The CDR3 totals 13 residues. This CDR3 reads CASSPLPGNTIYF. The DNA for the CDR3 is TGTGCCAGCAGCCCACTGCCTGGAAACACCATATATTTT.